The next 32 T cell receptor beta chains were all read from a single sample in a study of response to subunit inactivated influenza vaccine. TCRdb re-analysed the RT-PCR reads in MiXCR, keeping a single row per CDR3 protein. The repertoire holds about 520,000 distinct CDR3 sequences, with approximately 7.7% as singletons. The sequencing used PBMCs from blood, collected around 25 months after vaccination. The receptor source for this set is a man aged 50 to 69 who received an inactivated influenza vaccine.

The chain combines TRBV10-2 with TRBJ2-5, with 8 bases that match TRBD2. Germline loops: CDR1 WSHSY, CDR2 SAAADI. This CDR3 spans 13 amino acids. Trimming removed 3 bases from V and 10 bases from J; junction bases left unmatched: 7. CDR3 sequence reads: CASSEGSGVIQYF. The CDR3 region has the DNA TGCGCCAGCAGTGAAGGTAGCGGGGTCATCCAGTACTTC.

This clonotype appeared many times. This chain joins TRBV5-6 and TRBJ2-7; unclear D gene. Germline V gene sequence: CDR1 SGHDT, CDR2 YYEEEE. Trimming took 4 bases from V and 4 from J, leaving 9 bases between them. The CDR3 consists of 12 residues. The CDR3, as DNA: TGTGCCAGCAGCATGCAGAGATACGAGCAGTACTTC. It translates to CASSMQRYEQYF. The complete variable domain, with remaining parts taken from reference TRBV5-6 and TRBJ2-7, reads DAGVTQSPTHLIKTRGQQVTLRCSPKSGHDTVSWYQQALGQGPQFIFQYYEEEERQRGNFPDRFSGHQFPNYSSELNVNALLLGDSALYLCASSMQRYEQYFGPGTRLTVT.

This clonotype was observed many times. The chain employs TRBV5-1 and TRBJ1-1; 8 nucleotides agree with TRBD1. The CDR3 consists of 14 residues. The germline gives CDR1 SGHRS, CDR2 YFSETQ. Trimming removed 6 bases from V and 0 bases from J; junction bases left unmatched: 4. The CDR3 DNA reads TGCGCCAGCAAACGGACAGGGATGAACACTGAAGCTTTCTTT. Protein sequence: CASKRTGMNTEAFF.

This clonotype was recorded at least ten times. V and J are TRBV5-1 and TRBJ2-2; 11 nucleotides agree with TRBD2. CDR1 is SGHRS and CDR2 is YFSETQ in the germline V gene. The CDR3 loop spans 16 amino acids. Trimming cost V 4 bases and J 6 bases; bases outside gene matches: 8. The CDR3 nucleotides read TGCGCCAGCAGCCCCAGACTAGCGGGGACTGCCGGGGAGCTGTTTTTT. Protein product: CASSPRLAGTAGELFF.

In DNA form, the CDR3 reads TGTGCCAGCAGTCCGTGGGGGTCGAGAACCCCGAACACCGGGGAGCTGTTTTTT. Translated, it gives CASSPWGSRTPNTGELFF. The J gene is TRBJ2-2, the V gene TRBV6-1, with D perhaps assigned TRBD1 or TRBD2 (5 bases each). CDR3 length equals 18 residues. V lost 5 bases and J 0 bases, leaving 19 bases between the germline ends. From germline, CDR1 is MNHNS and CDR2 SASEGT.

This clonotype was detected a few times. The V gene is TRBV11-2, the J gene TRBJ2-1; TRBD2 matches at 8 bases. Germline V gene lookup returns CDR1 SGHAT and CDR2 FQNNGV. V dropped 5 bases and J dropped 2; count of bases not matched to a gene: 5. The CDR3 runs 15 residues. In DNA, the CDR3 is TGTGCCAGCAGCCCGGGGGGGGGAGCCTACAATGAGCAGTTCTTC. Encoded protein: CASSPGGGAYNEQFF.

V is TRBV5-5 and J is TRBJ2-2; D gene uncertain. This CDR3 region has 14 residues. CDR1 SGHKS and CDR2 YYEKEE come from the germline V gene (reference sequence). Trimming removed 4 bases at V and 6 bases at J, with 13 bases between. CDR3 sequence: CASSAAQLAGELFF. The DNA for the CDR3 is TGTGCCAGCAGCGCTGCCCAGCTGGCCGGGGAGCTGTTTTTT.

This clonotype was counted a few times. The gene calls are TRBV20-1 and TRBJ2-1; D call uncertain. The ends were cut back, 0 bases at V and 1 base at J, with 16 bases in the middle. This CDR3 comprises 17 residues. Germline CDR1 reads DFQATT; CDR2 reads SNEGSKA (reference sequence). The CDR3 region has the DNA TGCAGTGCTAGAGACTGGACCGACCGATTTTCCTACAATGAGCAGTTCTTC. This encodes CSARDWTDRFSYNEQFF.

This clonotype showed up many times. The chain combines TRBV4-2 with TRBJ1-2; 11 bases are shared with TRBD1. Unmatched junction bases numbered 4, after V lost 6 bases and J lost 4 bases. Germline CDR1 reads LGHNA; CDR2 reads YNFKEQ. The CDR3 totals 14 residues. This CDR3 reads CASRRDRGGYGYTF. CDR3 coding DNA: TGTGCCAGCAGAAGGGACAGGGGGGGCTATGGCTACACCTTC.

There are a few counts of this clonotype. V gene TRBV2 combines with J gene TRBJ2-5; D uncertain. Germline assignment: CDR1 SNHLY and CDR2 FYNNEI. The CDR3 totals 14 residues. V shed 4 bases and J shed 5 bases, with 14 bases lying between them. Written as DNA, the CDR3 is TGTGCCAGCAGTGGTAAGGAGTTGGCTGAGACCCAGTACTTC. Its protein product is CASSGKELAETQYF.

The chain joins TRBV5-6 to TRBJ1-2; D gene ambiguous. CDR3 length: 14 amino acids. V was cut by 2 bases and J by 8 bases, with 16 bases left in between. Per the germline V gene, CDR1 is SGHDT and CDR2 is YYEEEE. CDR3 region: CASSFGRPIVGYTF. For the CDR3, the DNA is TGTGCCAGCAGCTTCGGACGGCCAATAGTGGGCTACACCTTC.

This clonotype was recorded at least ten times. The chain is built from TRBV4-3 and TRBJ2-4; D gene uncertain. Germline V gene sequence: CDR1 LGHNA, CDR2 YSLEER. Trimming took off 0 bases at V and 8 bases at J, with 17 bases between the two ends. The CDR3 loop spans 16 amino acids. The CDR3 nucleotides read TGCGCCAGCAGCCAAGAACATGCCAGAGTGTCGCACATTCAGTACTTC. This translates into CASSQEHARVSHIQYF.

The gene calls are TRBV4-1 and TRBJ1-6; D gene unclear. The CDR3 extends over 15 amino acids. V lost 4 bases to trimming and J lost 0 bases, with 7 bases between them. Germline loops: CDR1 MGHRA, CDR2 YSYEKL. This chain's CDR3 is CASSLDPSYNSPLHF. In nucleotides, the CDR3 is TGCGCCAGCAGCCTCGACCCCTCCTATAATTCACCCCTCCACTTT.

A few counts support this clonotype. The V and J genes are TRBV7-2 and TRBJ1-3; D is undetermined. V shed 5 bases and J shed 0 bases, with 11 bases lying between them. Germline CDR1 SGHTA, CDR2 FQGNSA. The CDR3 is 15 amino acids. CDR3 nucleotides: TGTGCCAGCAGCAACCAATTGGGCTCTGGAAACACCATATATTTT. This codes for CASSNQLGSGNTIYF.

This clonotype was counted between two and nine times. The rearrangement links TRBV29-1 to TRBJ2-1; TRBD2 aligns across 11 bases. CDR3 length equals 12 residues. Unmatched junction bases numbered 4, after V lost 7 bases and J lost 8 bases. Germline CDR1 reads SQVTM; CDR2 reads ANQGSEA. The CDR3, as DNA: TGCAGCGCCCCGGGACTAGCGGATGAGCAGTTCTTC. Translation gives CSAPGLADEQFF.

This clonotype was detected a few times. The V gene is TRBV6-1, the J gene TRBJ1-4; D not resolved. The CDR3 loop spans 14 amino acids. With 2 bases removed from V and 5 bases from J, the gap between germline ends came to 9 bases. CDR1 is MNHNS, CDR2 SASEGT, per germline. This CDR3 is CASSEHRRNEKLFF. The CDR3 coding sequence is TGTGCCAGCAGTGAACATCGGCGGAATGAAAAACTGTTTTTT.

The chain carries TRBV7-2 and TRBJ2-3, with 8 bases matching TRBD2. CDR3 length equals 14 residues. Germline assignment: CDR1 SGHTA and CDR2 FQGNSA. The ends lost 5 bases at V and 7 bases at J; junction bases unmatched: 8. In DNA form, the CDR3 reads TGTGCCAGCAGCGTTAGCGGGATCAGGAATACGCAGTATTTT. The encoded protein is CASSVSGIRNTQYF.

This clonotype was found a few times. The CDR3 DNA sequence: TGTGCCAGCAGTTCGACTAGCGGGAAGAACAATGAGCAGTTCTTC. Protein: CASSSTSGKNNEQFF. J is TRBJ2-1 and V is TRBV28; 11 nucleotides align to TRBD2. CDR3 size: 15 residues. Looked up from germline, CDR1 is MDHEN and CDR2 is SYDVKM. The junction had 4 bases not matched to a gene; V was cut back by 4 bases and J by 5 bases.

In its sample, this clonotype was seen a few times. J is TRBJ2-7 and V is TRBV20-1; D is ambiguous. V shed 2 bases and J shed 2 bases, with 7 bases lying between them. CDR3 length equals 12 residues. Germline V lookup: CDR1 DFQATT, CDR2 SNEGSKA (reference sequence). CDR3 DNA sequence: TGCAGTGCTAGAACGGATCCCTACGAGCAGTACTTC. Protein: CSARTDPYEQYF.

The chain uses TRBV6-2 or TRBV6-3 and TRBJ1-4; TRBD1 might be the D (5 bases). V lost 6 bases to trimming and J lost 7 bases, with 18 bases between them. The CDR3 length is 15 residues. Germline loops: CDR1 MNHEY, CDR2 SVGEGT. CDR3 in DNA: TGTGCCAGCAGCTACGGGCAACTCGGGGGTGAAAAACTGTTTTTT. It codes for CASSYGQLGGEKLFF.

This chain joins TRBV7-2 and TRBJ2-3; 10 bases fit TRBD2. CDR1 SGHTA and CDR2 FQGNSA come from the germline V gene. CDR3 length: 16 residues. Trimming at V came to 0 bases and at J to 4 bases, leaving 4 bases not matched to a gene. Written as DNA, the CDR3 is TGTGCCAGCAGCTTAGCGGTGCTAGCGGGAGCAGATACGCAGTATTTT. This codes for CASSLAVLAGADTQYF.

CDR3 nucleotide sequence: TGTGCCAGCAGCCGATCGTTCTTCGGCACAGATACGCAGTATTTT. It encodes CASSRSFFGTDTQYF. The chain has TRBV3-1 and TRBJ2-3; D not certain. Germline values: CDR1 LGHDT, CDR2 YNNKEL (reference sequence). The CDR3 contains 15 residues. V lost 4 bases to trimming and J lost 1 base, with 12 bases between them.

There are a few counts of this clonotype. The chain uses TRBV5-1 and TRBJ2-3; 9 bases agree with TRBD2. The CDR3 loop spans 17 amino acids. The germline V gene has CDR1 SGHRS and CDR2 YFSETQ. V was pared by 0 bases and J by 0 bases, with 5 bases of the junction left unmatched. CDR3 DNA: TGCGCCAGCAGCTTGGCGGTAGCGGGGGCTAGCACAGATACGCAGTATTTT. It encodes CASSLAVAGASTDTQYF.

This clonotype has a handful of counts. This chain links TRBV5-1 with TRBJ2-5; 10 nucleotides align to TRBD2. V lost 3 bases and J lost 4; bases outside the gene matches: 6. The CDR3 is made up of 15 amino acids. Germline V CDR1 and CDR2: SGHRS, YFSETQ. The CDR3 loop is CASSSGASGGETQYF. DNA of the CDR3: TGCGCCAGCAGCTCAGGGGCTAGCGGGGGAGAGACCCAGTACTTC.

In this sample, this clonotype turned up many times. The chain has TRBV5-4 and TRBJ2-7, with 9 bases lining up with TRBD2. The CDR3 consists of 14 residues. CDR1 and CDR2 (germline): SGHNT, YYREEE (reference sequence). The V segment lost 3 bases and the J segment 1 base; nucleotides outside the gene matches: 2. The CDR3 sequence: CASSSSGESYEQYF. The CDR3 bases are TGTGCCAGCAGCTCTAGCGGGGAATCCTACGAGCAGTACTTC.

The chain recombines TRBV20-1 with TRBJ1-1, with D perhaps matching TRBD1 (6 bases). This CDR3 contains 16 residues. V was pared by 1 base and J by 2 bases, with 17 bases between. Germline V gives CDR1 DFQATT, CDR2 SNEGSKA (reference sequence). DNA of the CDR3: TGCAGTGCTAGAGGTGACCAGGACAGACACAACACTGAAGCTTTCTTT. Translated, it gives CSARGDQDRHNTEAFF.

This sequence joins TRBV20-1 and TRBJ2-7, with 7 bases fitting TRBD2. The CDR3 has 14 residues. V trimming: 3 bases; J trimming: 3 bases; junction bases outside the gene matches: 8. Per the germline V gene, CDR1 is DFQATT and CDR2 is SNEGSKA (reference sequence). The CDR3 coding sequence is TGCAGTGCTAGTATCCTAGCGGAATACTACGAGCAGTACTTC. Protein product: CSASILAEYYEQYF.

The sample holds a few counts of this clonotype. The CDR3 does not close with the conserved phenylalanine or tryptophan, likely indicating a read error. The limits of the CDR3 on the DNA are not certain, so only TCRdb's listed CDR3 is given. The chain links TRBV7-9 to TRBJ2-1; TRBD2, the table's D call, was not compared with the DNA. The CDR3 has 12 residues if both end residues are counted. The germline V gene encodes CDR1 SEHNR and CDR2 FQNEAQ (reference sequence). CDR3 region: CASSIGLAGKRL.

This chain uses TRBV29-1 with TRBJ1-1; TRBD1 aligns across 7 bases. Trimming cost V 7 bases and J 4 bases; bases outside gene matches: 15. The CDR3 totals 15 residues. In germline, CDR1 is SQVTM, CDR2 ANQGSEA. The CDR3 DNA reads TGCAGCGCCGGACTAGCGACAGGGAGGGCCACTGAAGCTTTCTTT. This translates into CSAGLATGRATEAFF. The full variable domain, rest sourced from reference TRBV29-1 and TRBJ1-1, is SAVISQKPSRDICQRGTSLTIQCQVDSQVTMMFWYRQQPGQSLTLIATANQGSEATYESGFVIDKFPISRPNLTFSTLTVSNMSPEDSSIYLCSAGLATGRATEAFFGQGTRLTVV.

V gene TRBV7-9 combines with J gene TRBJ2-1, with 7 bases lining up with TRBD1. Unmatched junction bases numbered 9, after V lost 3 bases and J lost 7 bases. Germline V lookup: CDR1 SEHNR, CDR2 FQNEAQ (reference sequence). This CDR3 contains 15 residues. CDR3 sequence (DNA): TGTGCCAGCAGCTTCGGTCTGACAGGGCCAAATGAGCAGTTCTTC. Residues: CASSFGLTGPNEQFF.

V gene TRBV6-5 combines with J gene TRBJ1-1, with D maybe TRBD1 (6 bases). The CDR3 is made up of 14 amino acids. V was pared by 2 bases and J by 1 base, with 8 bases between. Per the germline V gene, CDR1 is MNHEY and CDR2 is SVGAGI. This CDR3 reads CASSYPGQNTEAFF. CDR3 sequence (DNA): TGTGCCAGCAGTTACCCGGGACAGAACACTGAAGCTTTCTTT.

This clonotype has ten or more counts. V usage is TRBV5-1 and J usage is TRBJ1-6; D ambiguous. The CDR3 is 15 amino acids. Looked up from germline, CDR1 is SGHRS and CDR2 is YFSETQ. Trimming pared 0 bases from V and 6 bases from J, leaving 10 bases between. The CDR3 DNA sequence: TGCGCCAGCAGCTTGGATTGGGGTGTTAATTCACCCCTCCACTTT. This gives the protein CASSLDWGVNSPLHF.